This entry describes one TCR beta chain. The antigen is unknown. A 10-nucleotide random UMI tagged transcripts in template-switch 5'RACE cDNA synthesis. TCRdb redid the calling of the 5' RACE reads with MiXCR, one entry per CDR3 protein. The sample records roughly 60,000 distinct CDR3 sequences, 11% being singletons. The starting material, 2 million PBMCs stored at -80 C, gave rise to the unsorted libraries. This sample is drawn from a study of neurological immune-mediated disorders. The study, taken as a whole, reports: Multiple sclerosis patients had less TCR clonal expansion than even healthy controls, unlike HTLV-1-associated myelopathy. There were no CDR3 amino acid sequences shared by expanded clones across subjects, a result suggesting private repertoires in all groups.

V lost 5 bases and J lost 1; bases outside the gene matches: 3. Germline lookup yields CDR1 DFQATT and CDR2 SNEGSKA (reference sequence). The CDR3 runs to 15 residues. The chain recombines TRBV20-1 with TRBJ2-5, with TRBD2 matching 14 bases. The sequence came from a man aged 55 to 70 in good health. The material sequenced was PBMCs. The CDR3 DNA reads TGCAGTGCTCTTGGGACTAGCGGGGGCCAAGAGACCCAGTACTTC. This encodes CSALGTSGGQETQYF.